This paragraph reports one T cell receptor beta chain. Per germline, CDR1 SEHNR and CDR2 FQNEAQ (reference sequence). Losses at the gene ends were 1 base for V and 6 bases for J; bases not matched to a gene: 14. The CDR3 sequence is 18 residues long. The sample belongs to a study of blood T cell repertoires in COVID-19. Method: immunoSEQ multiplex PCR; TCRdb's copy keeps in-frame clones and lacks some. This sample has 40,000 to 45,000 clones, with 86% found just once. The sequence derives from a man aged 55 to 70 with active COVID-19. This chain links TRBV7-9 with TRBJ2-3; 9 nucleotides agree with TRBD2. The sequencing input was peripheral blood. The CDR3 region has the DNA TGTGCCAGCAGCTTAGAAGGCGGGAGGGCCAGTGCGAGCGATACGCAGTATTTT. Translating it yields CASSLEGGRASASDTQYF.